The entry below gives a single T cell receptor (beta chain) sequence along with its context. Germline values: CDR1 SGHDT, CDR2 YYEEEE. The V and J ends lost 0 bases and 3 bases respectively, with 10 bases between them. The CDR3 extends over 14 amino acids. The source of the sample is a study of T cell changes during pregnancy in multiple sclerosis. Using immunoSEQ multiplex PCR, the repertoire was profiled, and TCRdb retains in-frame clones only, with some absent. The repertoire holds about 59,000 clones, with roughly 92% as singletons. The rearrangement joins TRBV5-6 to TRBJ2-7; D is unclear. This clonotype originated in a female donor with multiple sclerosis, enrolled in a pregnancy study. The sample in question was CD8+ T cells from peripheral blood mononuclear cells, obtained in the third trimester of pregnancy. As DNA, the CDR3 is TGTGCCAGCAGCTTGGGGGCAGGTTTCTACGAGCAGTACTTC. Its protein is CASSLGAGFYEQYF.